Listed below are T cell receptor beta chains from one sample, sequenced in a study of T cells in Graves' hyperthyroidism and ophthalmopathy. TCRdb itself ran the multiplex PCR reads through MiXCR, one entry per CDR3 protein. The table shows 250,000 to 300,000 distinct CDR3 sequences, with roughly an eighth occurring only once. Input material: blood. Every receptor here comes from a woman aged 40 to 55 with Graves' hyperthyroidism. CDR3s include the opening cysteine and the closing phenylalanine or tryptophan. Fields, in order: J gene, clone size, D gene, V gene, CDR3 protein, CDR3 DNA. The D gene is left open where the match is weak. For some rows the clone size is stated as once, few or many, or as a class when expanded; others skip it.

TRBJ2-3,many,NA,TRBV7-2,CASSYGGARGDTQYF,TGTGCCAGCAGCTATGGTGGGGCCAGGGGAGATACGCAGTATTTT
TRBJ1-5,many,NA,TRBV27,CASSPGLGQPQHF,TGTGCCAGCAGTCCCGGTTTGGGTCAGCCCCAGCATTTT
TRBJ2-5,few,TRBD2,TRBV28,CASNPPGPSGIGETQYF,TGTGCCAGCAACCCCCCCGGGCCTAGCGGGATTGGTGAGACCCAGTACTTC
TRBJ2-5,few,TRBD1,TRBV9,CASSADRGKETQYF,TGTGCCAGCAGCGCAGACAGGGGGAAGGAGACCCAGTACTTC
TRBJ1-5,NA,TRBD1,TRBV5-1,CASSTDRGGGNQPQHF,TGCGCCAGCAGCACGGACAGGGGCGGAGGCAATCAGCCCCAGCATTTT
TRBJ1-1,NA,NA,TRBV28,CASSRLAGGPGELDTEAFF,TGTGCCAGCAGCAGACTAGCGGGAGGGCCCGGGGAGCTAGACACTGAAGCTTTCTTT
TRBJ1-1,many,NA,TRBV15,CATSANEGREAFF,TGTGCCACCAGCGCAAATGAGGGAAGGGAAGCTTTCTTT
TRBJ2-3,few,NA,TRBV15,CATSRDRVTDTQYF,TGTGCCACCAGCAGAGATCGGGTAACAGATACGCAGTATTTT
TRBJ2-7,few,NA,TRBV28,CTSSLVGYEQYF,TGTACCAGCAGTTTAGTTGGCTACGAGCAGTACTTC
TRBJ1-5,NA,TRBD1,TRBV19,CASTGTGDQPQHF,TGTGCCAGTACGGGGACAGGAGATCAGCCCCAGCATTTT
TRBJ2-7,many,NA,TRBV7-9,CASSFGTGYEQYF,TGTGCCAGCAGCTTCGGGACGGGCTACGAGCAGTACTTC
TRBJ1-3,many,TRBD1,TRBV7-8,CASSPLDTGGGNTIYF,TGTGCCAGCAGCCCACTAGACACAGGGGGCGGAAACACCATATATTTT
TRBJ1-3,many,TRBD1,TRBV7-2,CASSARQGAGNTIYF,TGTGCCAGCAGCGCAAGACAGGGTGCTGGAAACACCATATATTTT
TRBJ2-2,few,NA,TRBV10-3,CAISENGGNTGELFF,TGTGCCATCAGTGAAAACGGGGGTAACACCGGGGAGCTGTTTTTT
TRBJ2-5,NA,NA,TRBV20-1,CSAGAPGVQETQYF,TGCAGTGCTGGTGCACCAGGCGTTCAAGAGACCCAGTACTTC
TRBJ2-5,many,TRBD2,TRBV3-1,CASSQVQAGGGQETQYF,TGTGCCAGCAGCCAAGTCCAAGCGGGGGGAGGGCAAGAGACCCAGTACTTC
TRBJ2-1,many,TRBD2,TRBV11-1,CASSLALAGGLSYNEQFF,TGTGCCAGCAGCTTAGCTCTAGCGGGAGGTTTGTCCTACAATGAGCAGTTCTTC
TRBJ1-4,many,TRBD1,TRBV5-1,CASSPGGRPNEKLFF,TGCGCCAGCAGCCCAGGGGGCAGGCCTAATGAAAAACTGTTTTTT
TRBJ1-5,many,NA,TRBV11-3,CASMWHQPQHF,TGTGCCAGCATGTGGCATCAGCCCCAGCATTTT
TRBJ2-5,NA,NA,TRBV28,CASSPRGRSETQYF,TGTGCCAGCAGCCCAAGAGGGAGGAGTGAGACCCAGTACTTC
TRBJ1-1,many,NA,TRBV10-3,CAISESQRNTEAFF,TGTGCCATCAGTGAGTCACAGAGGAACACTGAAGCTTTCTTT
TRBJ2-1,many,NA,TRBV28,CASSPTSSSLNEQFF,TGTGCCAGCAGTCCTACTAGCTCCTCCCTCAATGAGCAGTTCTTC
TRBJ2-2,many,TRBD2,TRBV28,CASTLAGVIAGELFF,TGTGCCAGCACCCTAGCGGGAGTGATCGCCGGGGAGCTGTTTTTT
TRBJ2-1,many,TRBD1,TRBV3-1,CASSPRDRGHNEQFF,TGTGCCAGCAGCCCGCGGGACAGGGGCCACAATGAGCAGTTCTTC
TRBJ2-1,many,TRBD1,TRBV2,CASSSGTGNEQFF,TGTGCCAGCAGTTCCGGGACAGGGAATGAGCAGTTCTTC
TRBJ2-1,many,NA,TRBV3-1,CASSQRGGRNEQFF,TGTGCCAGCAGCCAGCGAGGGGGGCGGAATGAGCAGTTCTTC
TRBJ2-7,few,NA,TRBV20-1,CSARDMGPTSYEQYF,TGCAGTGCTAGAGATATGGGACCCACTTCCTACGAGCAGTACTTC
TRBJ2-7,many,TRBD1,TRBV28,CASRNPGGGEQYF,TGTGCCAGCAGGAACCCAGGGGGCGGCGAGCAGTACTTC
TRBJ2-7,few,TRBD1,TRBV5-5,CASSLDRVPYEQYF,TGTGCCAGCAGCCTGGACAGGGTCCCCTACGAGCAGTACTTC
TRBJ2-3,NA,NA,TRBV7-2,CASSIQVPSTDTQYF,TGTGCCAGCAGCATACAAGTACCTAGCACAGATACGCAGTATTTT
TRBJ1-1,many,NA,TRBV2,CASSEIGRTANTEAFF,TGTGCCAGCAGTGAAATCGGTCGGACAGCGAACACTGAAGCTTTCTTT
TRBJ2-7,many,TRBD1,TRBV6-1,CASSPGTGWTYEQYF,TGTGCCAGCAGCCCCGGGACAGGTTGGACCTACGAGCAGTACTTC
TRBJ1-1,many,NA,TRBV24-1,CATSDSGALNTEAFF,TGTGCCACCAGTGATTCGGGGGCCCTGAACACTGAAGCTTTCTTT
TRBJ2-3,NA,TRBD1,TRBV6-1,CASSVGTGGGTDTQYF,TGTGCCAGCAGTGTTGGGACAGGGGGCGGCACAGATACGCAGTATTTT
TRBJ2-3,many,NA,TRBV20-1,CSASEAGTQYF,TGCAGTGCTAGTGAAGCGGGTACGCAGTATTTT
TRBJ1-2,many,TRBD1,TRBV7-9,CASSSLLTGDHGYTF,TGTGCCAGCAGCTCACTACTTACAGGGGACCATGGCTACACCTTC
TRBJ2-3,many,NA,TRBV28,CASSLGGLEYTQYF,TGTGCCAGCAGTTTAGGTGGGTTGGAATATACGCAGTATTTT
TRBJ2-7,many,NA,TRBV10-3,CAIRDGSVNEQYF,TGTGCCATCAGAGACGGGAGTGTCAACGAGCAGTACTTC
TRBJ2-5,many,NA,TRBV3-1,CASSLSGNQETQYF,TGTGCCAGCAGCCTTAGCGGCAACCAAGAGACCCAGTACTTC
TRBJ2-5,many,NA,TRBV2,CASSEAAEGETQYF,TGTGCCAGCAGTGAAGCAGCGGAGGGGGAGACCCAGTACTTC
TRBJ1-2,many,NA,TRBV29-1,CSTMGGKANYGYTF,TGCAGCACGATGGGGGGGAAAGCTAACTATGGCTACACCTTC
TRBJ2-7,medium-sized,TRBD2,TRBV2,CASSNPGLASNEQYF,TGTGCCAGCAGTAATCCGGGACTAGCGTCTAACGAGCAGTACTTC
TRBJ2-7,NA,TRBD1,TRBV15,CATSRGQNYEQYF,TGTGCCACCAGCAGGGGACAGAACTACGAGCAGTACTTC
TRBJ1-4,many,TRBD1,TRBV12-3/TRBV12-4,CASSPRQGRAEKLFF,TGTGCCAGCAGCCCCCGACAGGGGAGAGCGGAAAAACTGTTTTTT
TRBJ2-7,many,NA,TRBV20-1,CSAAVSYEQYF,TGCAGTGCTGCCGTATCCTACGAGCAGTACTTC
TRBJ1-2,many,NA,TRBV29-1,CSVRTDTNYGYTF,TGCAGCGTCCGGACAGATACTAACTATGGCTACACCTTC
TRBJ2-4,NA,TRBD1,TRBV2,CASSFGDRGSDIQYF,TGTGCCAGCAGTTTTGGGGACAGGGGATCTGACATTCAGTACTTC